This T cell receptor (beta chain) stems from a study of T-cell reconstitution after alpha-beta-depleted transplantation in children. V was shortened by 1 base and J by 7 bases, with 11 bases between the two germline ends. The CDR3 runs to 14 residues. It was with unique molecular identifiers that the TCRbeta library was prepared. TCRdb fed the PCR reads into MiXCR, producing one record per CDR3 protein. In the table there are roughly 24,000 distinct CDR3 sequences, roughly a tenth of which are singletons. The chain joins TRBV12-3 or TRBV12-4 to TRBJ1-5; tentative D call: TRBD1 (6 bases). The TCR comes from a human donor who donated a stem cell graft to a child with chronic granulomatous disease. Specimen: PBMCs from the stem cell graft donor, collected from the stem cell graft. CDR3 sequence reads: CASSLEGRGQPQHF. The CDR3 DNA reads TGTGCCAGCAGTTTAGAAGGCAGGGGCCAGCCCCAGCATTTT.